The entry below gives a single T cell receptor beta chain sequence along with its context. Its specificity is unknown. J was trimmed by 4 bases and V by 4 bases; bases with no gene match: 9. CDR1 is SGHTS and CDR2 is YDEGEE in the germline V gene. This CDR3 spans 15 amino acids. This sample is part of a study of cytomegalovirus exposure and HLA in healthy donors. Among the 120 subjects of the validation cohort, separate from the roughly 670-subject first cohort, were the donors. Study results and caveats: Among TCR beta chains, those listed as cytomegalovirus-associated numbered some 160. In vitro assays verified that three CMV-associated chains recognized CMV antigens specifically. Rare sequences made up most TCRs, while some public TCRs were found in many donors.

Assay: immunoSEQ multiplex PCR; the TCRdb copy retains only in-frame clones and omits some. The table records 110,000 to 150,000 clones, roughly nine tenths of them present only once. The material sequenced was PBMCs. V usage is TRBV5-8 and J usage is TRBJ2-5, with 8 bases aligning to TRBD1. This sequence originates from a man aged 18 to 29 in good health and CMV-seronegative. CDR3 amino acids: CASSRTGFKGETQYF. For the CDR3, the DNA is TGTGCCAGCAGCCGGACAGGGTTTAAGGGAGAGACCCAGTACTTC.